A single sample gave rise to the 19 T cell receptor beta chains below, sequenced in a study of tumor-infiltrating lymphocytes in primary liver carcinoma. RNA and DNA were co-extracted from approximately 20-30 mg of unsorted bulk tissue. Reverse transcription of 450 to 500 ng total RNA with a constant-region primer produced TCR beta cDNA. Each TCR beta library was derived from three nested multiplex PCR rounds that employed slightly modified ARM-PCR. TRBV1-TRBV30 forward primers paired with a C-beta reverse primer were used in the first two PCR rounds, which ran approximately 10 cycles each. Using its own MiXCR run on the multiplex PCR reads, TCRdb lists one record per CDR3 protein. The table lists about 120,000 distinct CDR3 sequences, around 65% of them singletons. The source material was tumor-adjacent normal liver tissue. The source of these receptors is a woman aged 55-69 years with primary liver carcinoma and hepatitis B virus infection.

The chain carries TRBV20-1 and TRBJ2-3; D possibly corresponds to TRBD2 (6 bases). Germline V gene sequence: CDR1 DFQATT, CDR2 SNEGSKA (reference sequence). This CDR3 is built from 14 residues. Trimming cost V 3 bases and J 2 bases, with 12 bases left between them. The DNA for the CDR3 is TGCAGTGCTAGGGGGACTTACTTCACAGATACGCAGTATTTT. Residues: CSARGTYFTDTQYF.

This clonotype was recorded at least ten times. The chain joins TRBV28 to TRBJ1-2; perhaps TRBD1 as D (5 bases). Germline assignment: CDR1 MDHEN and CDR2 SYDVKM. This CDR3 contains 17 residues. The germline V and J ends were trimmed by 3 bases and 8 bases, with 25 bases remaining between them. This CDR3 reads CASSLSFSGTNLRGYTF. The CDR3 nucleotides are TGTGCCAGCAGTTTGAGTTTCTCCGGGACCAACTTGAGGGGCTACACCTTC.

Notes on this clonotype: At one end the junction does not follow the germline gene, possibly because of a read error. The chain is built from TRBV6-1 and TRBJ1-5; no definite D call. Germline values: CDR1 MNHNS, CDR2 SASEGT. The CDR3 consists of 13 residues. CDR3 sequence reads: CASAKVEIQPQHF. As DNA, the CDR3 is TGTGCCAGCGCGAAGGTGGAGATTCAGCCTCAGCATTTT.

This clonotype was observed a handful of times. This chain connects TRBV28 to TRBJ2-1, with 7 bases fitting TRBD2. V shed 4 bases and J 6 bases; nucleotides not matched to a gene: 18. Germline values: CDR1 MDHEN, CDR2 SYDVKM. The CDR3 runs to 18 residues. The CDR3 nucleotides are TGTGCCAGCAGTTCAACCAGCAAGCGGACTAGTTGGGTCAATGAGCAGTTCTTC. Translation gives CASSSTSKRTSWVNEQFF.

This clonotype was counted at least ten times. The CDR3 region is CASRASGTSGAYEQYF. The CDR3 bases are TGTGCCAGCAGGGCCTCCGGGACTAGCGGAGCCTACGAGCAGTACTTC. The chain joins TRBV6-5 to TRBJ2-7; 11 bases are shared with TRBD2. This CDR3 is 16 amino acids long. The V gene end was trimmed by 6 bases and the J gene end by 2 bases; junction bases not matched to a gene: 9. Per the germline V gene, CDR1 is MNHEY and CDR2 is SVGAGI.

This clonotype was counted only a few times. A much larger clone lies a single base off, so this may be a read error. CDR3 nucleotide sequence: TGTGCCAGCACCATTCCCCAGGGGTGTAGCTCTGGGGCCAACGTCCTGACTTTC. Amino acids: CASTIPQGCSSGANVLTF. This chain links TRBV5-5 with TRBJ2-6, with D perhaps matching TRBD1 (6 bases). The germline V gene has CDR1 SGHKS and CDR2 YYEKEE (reference sequence). This CDR3 spans 18 amino acids. V was clipped by 6 bases and J by 0 bases, with 19 bases between them.

This clonotype was counted many times. This rearrangement joins TRBV29-1 to TRBJ2-7; possible D gene TRBD2, 6 bases. With 5 bases removed from V and 6 bases from J, the gap between germline ends came to 17 bases. Germline V gives CDR1 SQVTM, CDR2 ANQGSEA. CDR3 size: 13 residues. The CDR3 DNA follows: TGCAGCGTTATCGCCGGGGGTGGTTCCGAGCAGTACTTC. Residues: CSVIAGGGSEQYF.

Worth noting for this clonotype: No conserved phenylalanine or tryptophan ends this CDR3, so it is likely a read error. The chain combines TRBV10-3 with TRBJ2-7; 11 bases match TRBD2. The germline V gene has CDR1 ENHRY and CDR2 SYGVKD. The CDR3 sequence is 15 residues long. The V segment lost 8 bases and the J segment 7 bases; nucleotides outside the gene matches: 13. CDR3 DNA sequence: TGTGCCATCCAACCCACTAGCGGGAGCGCGGCTGAGCAGTACTAC. This translates into CAIQPTSGSAAEQYY.

This clonotype was counted a few times. This sequence joins TRBV10-3 and TRBJ2-1, with D tentatively TRBD1 (6 bases). CDR1 is ENHRY and CDR2 is SYGVKD in the germline V gene. V lost 2 bases to trimming and J lost 5 bases, with 16 bases between them. CDR3 length: 16 residues. The CDR3 reads CAISEVGQQHNNEQFF. The CDR3 DNA sequence: TGTGCCATCAGTGAGGTCGGACAGCAACACAACAATGAGCAGTTCTTC.

The V and J genes are TRBV29-1 and TRBJ2-1; D remains unclear. Germline V lookup: CDR1 SQVTM, CDR2 ANQGSEA. Trimming stripped 8 bases from V and 3 bases from J, with 11 bases between. This CDR3 comprises 12 residues. The CDR3 DNA reads as TGCAGCCTTCAGTACAGCTACAATGAGCAGTTCTTC. Protein: CSLQYSYNEQFF.

Comments on this clonotype: The junction differs from germline at one of its ends, possibly a read error. The chain joins TRBV29-1 to TRBJ2-7; D is ambiguous. This CDR3 spans 12 amino acids. Germline assignment: CDR1 SQVTM and CDR2 ANQGSEA. The CDR3: CSVYGVTYGQYF. The CDR3 region has the DNA TGCAGCGTTTATGGGGTCACCTACGGGCAGTACTTC.

The rearrangement joins TRBV20-1 to TRBJ2-1; no definite D call. The CDR3 has 12 residues. Germline assignment: CDR1 DFQATT and CDR2 SNEGSKA (reference sequence). The V gene lost 0 bases and the J gene lost 8 bases, with 8 bases spanning the gap. CDR3 region: CSARDDLDEQFF. The CDR3 nucleotides are TGCAGTGCTAGAGATGATCTGGATGAGCAGTTCTTC.

This clonotype was counted many times. The chain has TRBV7-9 and TRBJ1-5; possibly TRBD1 for D (6 bases). V was clipped by 5 bases and J by 4 bases, with 15 bases between them. Germline CDR1 and CDR2: SEHNR and FQNEAQ (reference sequence). The CDR3 runs to 15 residues. The CDR3 loop reads CASSPAGAGNQPQHF. CDR3 nucleotide sequence: TGTGCCAGCAGCCCCGCGGGGGCAGGTAATCAGCCCCAGCATTTT.

The chain uses TRBV7-9 and TRBJ2-1, with 10 bases fitting TRBD2. Per germline, CDR1 SEHNR and CDR2 FQNEAQ (reference sequence). This CDR3 comprises 18 residues. The J segment lost 4 bases and the V segment lost 2 bases, leaving 11 bases of the junction unmatched. CDR3 nucleotides: TGTGCCAGCAGCTTATGCTTAGCGGGAGGAGGACGGTACAATGAGCAGTTCTTC. Amino acid sequence: CASSLCLAGGGRYNEQFF.

In its sample, this clonotype was seen once. Compared with germline, one end of the junction differs, possibly owing to a read error. The rearrangement links TRBV29-1 to TRBJ2-3; D possibly corresponds to TRBD1 (5 bases). Germline V gene data show CDR1 as SQVTM and CDR2 as ANQGSEA. The CDR3 contains 14 residues. Here the CDR3 reads CSVGGMTLTDTQYF. As DNA, the CDR3 is TGCAGCGTTGGGGGCATGACCCTCACAGATACGCAGTATTTC.

This clonotype has ten or more counts. V usage is TRBV12-3 or TRBV12-4 and J usage is TRBJ2-6; D not resolved. This CDR3 region has 14 residues. V gave up 2 bases and J gave up 1 base, with 3 bases separating them. CDR3: CASSLISGANVLTF. CDR3 in DNA: TGTGCCAGCAGTTTAATTTCTGGGGCCAACGTCCTGACTTTC.

This clonotype was observed a single time. Given a much more abundant clone one base away, this may be a read error. V usage is TRBV7-9 and J usage is TRBJ2-7; the D gene could be TRBD1 or TRBD2 (5 bases each). CDR1 SEHNR and CDR2 FQNEAQ come from the germline V gene (reference sequence). This CDR3 is built from 13 residues. The CDR3 spells CASSYRDQTKGAF. Here the CDR3 DNA reads TGTGCCAGCAGCTACCGGGACCAGACGAAGGGCGCATTC.

This clonotype has only one observation. Compared with germline, one end of the junction differs, possibly owing to a read error. The CDR3 here is CAISDTTSEVRGIQYF. The CDR3 bases are TGTGCCATCAGTGATACGACTAGTGAGGTGCGCGGCATTCAATACTTC. The chain combines TRBV10-3 with TRBJ2-4; D perhaps matches TRBD2 (6 bases). The CDR3 is 16 amino acids. Per germline, CDR1 ENHRY and CDR2 SYGVKD.

This clonotype has at least ten counts. One junction end does not reproduce the germline sequence, and a read error may be involved. The chain recombines TRBV11-2 with TRBJ1-1; TRBD1 is a possible D gene (6 bases). This CDR3 has 14 amino acids. Per the germline V gene, CDR1 is SGHAT and CDR2 is FQNNGV. As DNA, the CDR3 is TGTGCCAGCAGCTTAGGGGGTGGGGACACTGAAGCTCTCTTT. Protein product: CASSLGGGDTEALF.